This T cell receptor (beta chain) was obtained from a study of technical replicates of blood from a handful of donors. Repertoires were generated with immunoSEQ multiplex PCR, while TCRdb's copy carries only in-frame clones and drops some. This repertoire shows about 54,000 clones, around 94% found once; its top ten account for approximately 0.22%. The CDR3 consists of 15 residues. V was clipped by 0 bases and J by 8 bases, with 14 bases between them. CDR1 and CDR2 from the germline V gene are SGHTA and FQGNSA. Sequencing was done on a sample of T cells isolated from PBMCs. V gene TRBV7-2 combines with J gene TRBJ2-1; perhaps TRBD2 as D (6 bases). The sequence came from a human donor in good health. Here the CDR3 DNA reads TGTGCCAGCAGCTTAGCGATAGTGGGAGGCGATGAGCAGTTCTTC. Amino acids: CASSLAIVGGDEQFF.